One sample yielded the 26 T cell receptor beta chains listed below, sequenced in a study of vaccination effects on CD4 cells after COVID-19 (dated by TCRdb to the early 2020s). Library preparation used the immunoSEQ multiplex PCR assay. The immuneACCESS repertoire file appears here via TCRdb, limited to in-frame rearrangements. These files lack a portion of the clones; in checked studies, under half of the deficit traces to unresolved V genes, and the cause of the others is not known. For this sample there are about 45,000 clones; 72% appear just once. The ten largest clones represent under 10% of the sample. These receptors' antigens are unknown. After 10 days of culture, CD4+ T cells were isolated with the EasySep CD4+ T cell isolation kit. Each participant received two doses of an mRNA SARS-CoV-2 vaccine, either BNT162b2 or mRNA-1273. The sequencing here drew on CD4+ T cells from PBMCs cultured without peptide, taken after COVID-19 vaccination. Receptor source: a human donor who received a COVID-19 vaccine.

The chain employs TRBV11-2 and TRBJ1-1; D not certain. Germline CDR1 is SGHAT and CDR2 is FQNNGV. The germline V and J ends were trimmed by 4 bases and 6 bases, with 15 bases remaining between them. The CDR3 covers 14 residues. For the CDR3, the DNA is TGTGCCAGCAGCTCCAACACAAGGAGGGCTGAAGCTTTCTTT. Translation gives CASSSNTRRAEAFF. The whole variable domain, filled in from reference TRBV11-2 and TRBJ1-1, reads EAGVAQSPRYKIIEKRQSVAFWCNPISGHATLYWYQQILGQGPKLLIQFQNNGVVDDSQLPKDRFSAERLKGVDSTLKIQPAKLEDSAVYLCASSSNTRRAEAFFGQGTRLTVV.

The V gene is TRBV5-1, the J gene TRBJ2-7; 8 nucleotides match TRBD2. With V trimmed by 3 bases and J by 6 bases, 8 bases remained unmatched. The germline V gene encodes CDR1 SGHRS and CDR2 YFSETQ. CDR3 length: 14 residues. CDR3 loop: CASSSSGTSGEQYF. As DNA, the CDR3 is TGCGCCAGCAGCTCCTCCGGGACTAGTGGCGAGCAGTACTTC.

The chain couples TRBV5-4 to TRBJ2-5, with 7 positions matching TRBD1. The CDR3 runs to 14 residues. CDR1 is SGHNT, CDR2 YYREEE, per germline (reference sequence). V lost 0 bases and J lost 3; bases outside the gene matches: 2. CDR3 in amino acids: CASSLVGTEETQYF. As DNA, the CDR3 is TGTGCCAGCAGCTTGGTTGGGACAGAAGAGACCCAGTACTTC.

The V call is TRBV4-1, the J call TRBJ2-7; D is perhaps TRBD2 (6 bases). Germline V gives CDR1 MGHRA, CDR2 YSYEKL. This CDR3 is 13 amino acids long. Trimming pared 1 base from V and 5 bases from J, leaving 9 bases between. The CDR3 sequence is CASSQGPGDEQYF. CDR3 nucleotide sequence: TGCGCCAGCAGCCAAGGTCCGGGGGACGAGCAGTACTTC.

The genes are TRBV10-2 and TRBJ2-3, with TRBD2 matching 8 bases. This CDR3 comprises 17 residues. Trimming at V came to 6 bases and at J to 1 base, leaving 12 bases not matched to a gene. Germline CDR1 WSHSY, CDR2 SAAADI. DNA of the CDR3: TGCGCCAGCAGCGAACGACTAGCGACCAGGGGCACAGATACGCAGTATTTT. Encoded protein: CASSERLATRGTDTQYF.

J is TRBJ1-3 and V is TRBV7-8; D gene unclear. V lost 4 bases and J 4 bases, leaving 11 bases between the germline ends. The CDR3 has 14 amino acids. Germline assignment: CDR1 SGHVS and CDR2 FQNEAQ. The CDR3 is CASSSPAGGNTIYF. The DNA for the CDR3 is TGTGCCAGCAGCTCCCCCGCAGGAGGAAACACCATATATTTT.

The chain couples TRBV2 to TRBJ2-3; 9 bases align to TRBD2. The V segment lost 6 bases and the J segment 6 bases; nucleotides outside the gene matches: 10. The CDR3 spans 15 residues. In germline, CDR1 is SNHLY, CDR2 FYNNEI. CDR3 in DNA: TGTGCCAGCAGCGAGGGACTAGCTAACCGGGATACGCAGTATTTT. Amino acid sequence: CASSEGLANRDTQYF.

CDR3 sequence: CASSEGPAGVGEQYF. The CDR3 nucleotides read TGTGCCAGCAGTGAAGGACCAGCGGGGGTCGGCGAGCAGTACTTC. The chain links TRBV2 to TRBJ2-7, with 8 nucleotides matching TRBD2. CDR1 is SNHLY, CDR2 FYNNEI, per germline. The CDR3 has 15 residues. V lost 1 base and J lost 6; bases outside the gene matches: 8.

This clone was seen a few times. The gene calls are TRBV4-1 and TRBJ2-3, with TRBD2 identical over 9 bases. CDR3 length: 17 amino acids. V lost 4 bases and J lost 0; bases outside the gene matches: 8. Germline V gene data show CDR1 as MGHRA and CDR2 as YSYEKL. This chain's CDR3 is CASSPGVLAGSTDTQYF. For the CDR3, the DNA is TGCGCCAGCAGCCCAGGGGTTCTAGCGGGGAGCACAGATACGCAGTATTTT.

CDR3 residues: CSVDGLAGNSYEQYF. In DNA, the CDR3 is TGCAGCGTTGACGGACTAGCGGGGAACTCCTACGAGCAGTACTTC. The V and J genes are TRBV29-1 and TRBJ2-7; 12 nucleotides line up with TRBD2. There are 15 residues in the CDR3. Germline loops: CDR1 SQVTM, CDR2 ANQGSEA. V gave up 3 bases and J gave up 0 bases; unmatched junction bases: 3.

For the CDR3, the DNA is TGTGCCAGTAGACCTACAGGGAGCAATCAGCCCCAGCATTTT. It is translated as CASRPTGSNQPQHF. The gene calls are TRBV19 and TRBJ1-5, with TRBD1 as a possible D gene (6 bases). The germline V gene has CDR1 LNHDA and CDR2 SQIVND (reference sequence). V was cut by 6 bases and J by 1 base, with 10 bases left in between. The CDR3 consists of 14 residues.

This sequence joins TRBV3-1 (or the pseudogene TRBV3-2) and TRBJ1-1; TRBD1 matches 9 bases. Losses at the gene ends were 4 bases for V and 5 bases for J; bases not matched to a gene: 5. Germline CDR1 reads LGHDT; CDR2 reads YNNKEL (reference sequence). This CDR3 spans 14 amino acids. The CDR3 DNA reads as TGTGCCAGCAGCCCAGGACAGGGGTCAACTGAAGCTTTCTTT. Protein: CASSPGQGSTEAFF.

The J gene is TRBJ2-3, the V gene TRBV29-1, with 8 bases identical to TRBD1. This CDR3 is built from 13 residues. The V gene's germline CDR1 is SQVTM and CDR2 ANQGSEA. V gave up 4 bases and J gave up 4 bases; unmatched junction bases: 4. The CDR3 coding sequence is TGCAGCGTTGCAGGACAGGGTGCAGATACGCAGTATTTT. Its translation: CSVAGQGADTQYF.

The chain is built from TRBV24-1 and TRBJ2-1; 10 nucleotides match TRBD1. Unmatched junction bases numbered 7, after V lost 1 base and J lost 2 bases. There are 18 residues in the CDR3. The germline gives CDR1 KGHDR, CDR2 SFDVKD. The CDR3 loop reads CATSDFSPGTGAYNEQFF. CDR3 DNA: TGTGCCACCAGTGATTTTTCACCCGGGACAGGGGCCTACAATGAGCAGTTCTTC.

The genes are TRBV9 and TRBJ2-3; 11 bases map to TRBD2. The germline CDR1 and CDR2 sequences are SGDLS and YYNGEE. J was trimmed by 1 base and V by 3 bases; bases with no gene match: 4. CDR3 length: 16 amino acids. CDR3 residues: CASSAALAGGTDTQYF. CDR3 coding DNA: TGTGCCAGCAGCGCCGCACTAGCGGGGGGCACAGATACGCAGTATTTT.

This clone has just a few counts. The rearrangement links TRBV5-4 to TRBJ1-5; D ambiguous. V was shortened by 0 bases and J by 7 bases, with 8 bases between the two germline ends. The length of the CDR3 is 13 residues. Germline lookup yields CDR1 SGHNT and CDR2 YYREEE (reference sequence). CDR3 sequence (DNA): TGTGCCAGCAGCTTGGCCGGTAAGCAGCCCCAGCATTTT. Protein: CASSLAGKQPQHF.

The CDR3 coding sequence is TGTGCCAGCAGTTTGGGATACGGGAACACCATATATTTT. This translates into CASSLGYGNTIYF. The chain is built from TRBV12-3 or TRBV12-4 and TRBJ1-3, with D unresolved. Deletions cut 3 bases from V and 7 bases from J, with 10 bases between. CDR3 length: 13 residues.

This chain joins TRBV5-5 and TRBJ2-3, with TRBD2 identical over 8 bases. The trim removed 0 bases at V and 4 bases at J, leaving 7 bases unmatched. Germline V lookup: CDR1 SGHKS, CDR2 YYEKEE (reference sequence). The CDR3 has 16 residues. The CDR3 nucleotides read TGTGCCAGCAGCTTGGCTGTAGCGGGGAGCTCAGATACGCAGTATTTT. This translates into CASSLAVAGSSDTQYF.

This clone was observed a handful of times. The chain carries TRBV29-1 and TRBJ2-2, with D hard to call. The CDR3 sequence is 14 residues long. Per the germline V gene, CDR1 is SQVTM and CDR2 is ANQGSEA. Between the trimmed V and J ends, which lost 4 bases and 3 bases, there was a span of 12 bases. The CDR3 loop is CSVVFGFHTGELFF. The CDR3 DNA reads TGCAGCGTTGTTTTCGGGTTTCACACCGGGGAGCTGTTTTTT.

The genes are TRBV12-5 and TRBJ2-2; TRBD2 matches 10 bases. V trimming: 7 bases; J trimming: 3 bases; junction bases outside the gene matches: 5. Germline lookup yields CDR1 LGHNT and CDR2 FRNRAP. This CDR3 region has 15 residues. In nucleotides, the CDR3 is TGTGCTAGTGCCCCCGGACTAGCGGACACCGGGGAGCTGTTTTTT. Protein product: CASAPGLADTGELFF.

The V gene is TRBV18, the J gene TRBJ1-1; 11 bases are a match to TRBD1. Germline CDR1 KGHSH, CDR2 LQKENI. The CDR3 is 19 amino acids. V dropped 5 bases and J dropped 1; count of bases not matched to a gene: 15. CDR3 residues: CASSSNTLQGTGGNTEAFF. The DNA for the CDR3 is TGTGCCAGCTCATCGAACACCTTACAGGGGACAGGGGGGAACACTGAAGCTTTCTTT.

The chain combines TRBV3-1 (or the pseudogene TRBV3-2) with TRBJ1-6; TRBD1 aligns across 8 bases. The V segment lost 4 bases and the J segment 6 bases; nucleotides outside the gene matches: 2. Germline V CDR1 and CDR2: LGHDT, YNNKEL (reference sequence). CDR3 length equals 14 residues. The CDR3: CASSPGQGNSPLHF. CDR3 nucleotides: TGTGCCAGCAGCCCTGGACAGGGTAATTCACCCCTCCACTTT.

This sequence joins TRBV6-5 and TRBJ1-5; no reliable D call. Trimming took off 0 bases at V and 5 bases at J, with 11 bases between the two ends. Germline V CDR1 and CDR2: MNHEY, SVGAGI. CDR3 length: 15 amino acids. The CDR3 loop reads CASSYSMRGDQPQHF. The CDR3 DNA is TGTGCCAGCAGTTACTCGATGCGTGGCGATCAGCCCCAGCATTTT.

The V gene is TRBV19, the J gene TRBJ2-2; the match to TRBD1 covers 10 bases. After removal of 6 bases from V and 6 bases from J, the junction contained 4 bases not matched to a gene. The CDR3 sequence is 14 residues long. The V gene's germline CDR1 is LNHDA and CDR2 SQIVND (reference sequence). For the CDR3, the DNA is TGTGCCAGTAGGGCGGACAGGGGGTCCGGGGAGCTGTTTTTT. It encodes CASRADRGSGELFF.

The rearrangement links TRBV3-1 (or the pseudogene TRBV3-2) to TRBJ2-3, with 9 bases aligning to TRBD2. This CDR3 has 17 amino acids. Germline CDR1 and CDR2: LGHDT and YNNKEL (reference sequence). V shed 5 bases and J 0 bases; nucleotides not matched to a gene: 9. The CDR3 loop reads CASSSRSGGASTDTQYF. The DNA of the CDR3 is TGTGCCAGCAGCTCTCGTAGCGGGGGTGCTAGCACAGATACGCAGTATTTT.

This clone has just a few counts. This rearrangement joins TRBV5-5 to TRBJ2-5, with no clear D. Trimming left V 1 base short and J 2 bases short, with 6 bases between. This CDR3 spans 13 amino acids. CDR1 and CDR2 from the germline V gene are SGHKS and YYEKEE (reference sequence). The CDR3 is CASSLHPQETQYF. The CDR3 DNA follows: TGTGCCAGCAGCTTGCACCCACAAGAGACCCAGTACTTC.